This T cell receptor beta chain was recovered during a study of shared clonotypes between healthy human individuals. The study's findings and limits: Researchers sampled blood only, noting tissue repertoires likely differ.

CDR1 GTSNPN and CDR2 SVGIG come from the germline V gene (reference sequence). V lost 7 bases, J lost 9 bases, and 9 bases stayed unmatched. The CDR3 is 13 amino acids. The data were produced by immunoSEQ multiplex PCR, yet TCRdb's version contains in-frame clones alone and is incomplete. The sample includes 980,000 or so clones, 76% seen only once; the top ten take over 1.3%. A note on this clone: As yet, its antigen is unknown.

The chain uses TRBV30 and TRBJ1-4; 9 bases are shared with TRBD1. This receptor was identified in a man aged 18 to 29 in good health. Material for sequencing was memory CD4+ T cells sorted from blood. Subset described: CD45RA-negative fraction. This CDR3 reads CALRDRVGKKLFF. CDR3 DNA sequence: TGTGCCTTAAGGGACAGGGTCGGGAAAAAACTGTTTTTT.